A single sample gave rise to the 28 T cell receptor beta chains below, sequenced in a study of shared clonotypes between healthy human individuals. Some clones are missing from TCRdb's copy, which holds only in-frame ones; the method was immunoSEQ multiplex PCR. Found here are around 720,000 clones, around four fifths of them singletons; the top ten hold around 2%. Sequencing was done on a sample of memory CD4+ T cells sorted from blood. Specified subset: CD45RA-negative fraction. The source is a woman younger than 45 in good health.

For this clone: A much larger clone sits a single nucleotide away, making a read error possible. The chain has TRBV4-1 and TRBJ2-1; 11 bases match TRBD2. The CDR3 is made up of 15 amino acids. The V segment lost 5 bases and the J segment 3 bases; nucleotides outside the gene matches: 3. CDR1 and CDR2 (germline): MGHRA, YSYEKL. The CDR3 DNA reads TGCGCCAGCAGCGCGGGACTAGCGGACTACAATGAGCAGTTCTTC. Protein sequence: CASSAGLADYNEQFF.

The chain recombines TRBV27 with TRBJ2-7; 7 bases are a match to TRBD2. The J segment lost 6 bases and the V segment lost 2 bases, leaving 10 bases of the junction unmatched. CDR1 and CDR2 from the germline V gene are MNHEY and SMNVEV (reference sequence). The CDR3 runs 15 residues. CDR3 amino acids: CASSLSRGVLGEQYF. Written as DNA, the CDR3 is TGTGCCAGCAGTTTAAGCCGGGGGGTACTGGGCGAGCAGTACTTC.

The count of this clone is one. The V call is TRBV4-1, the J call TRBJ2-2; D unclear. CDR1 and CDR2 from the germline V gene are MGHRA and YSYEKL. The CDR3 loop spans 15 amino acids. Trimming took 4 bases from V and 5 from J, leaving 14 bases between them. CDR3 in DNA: TGCGCCAGCAGCCCCCCTGATCCCTGGACCGGGGAGCTGTTTTTT. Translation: CASSPPDPWTGELFF.

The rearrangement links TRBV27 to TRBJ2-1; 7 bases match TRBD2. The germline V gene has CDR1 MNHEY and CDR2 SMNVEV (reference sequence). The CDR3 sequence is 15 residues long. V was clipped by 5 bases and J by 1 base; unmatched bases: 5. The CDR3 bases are TGTGCCAGCAGTAAAGGACTAGGTTCCTACAATGAGCAGTTCTTC. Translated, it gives CASSKGLGSYNEQFF.

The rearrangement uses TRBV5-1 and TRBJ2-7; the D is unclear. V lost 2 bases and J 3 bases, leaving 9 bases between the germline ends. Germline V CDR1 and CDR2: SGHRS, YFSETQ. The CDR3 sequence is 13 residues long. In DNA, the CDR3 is TGCGCCAGCAGCTTAGACACTGACTACGAGCAGTACTTC. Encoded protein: CASSLDTDYEQYF.

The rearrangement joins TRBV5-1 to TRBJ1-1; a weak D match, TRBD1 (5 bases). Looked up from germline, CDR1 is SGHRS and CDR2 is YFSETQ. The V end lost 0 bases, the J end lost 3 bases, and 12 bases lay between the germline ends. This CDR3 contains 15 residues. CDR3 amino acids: CASSLVRGGDTEAFF. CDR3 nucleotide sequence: TGCGCCAGCAGCTTGGTTCGGGGAGGGGACACTGAAGCTTTCTTT.

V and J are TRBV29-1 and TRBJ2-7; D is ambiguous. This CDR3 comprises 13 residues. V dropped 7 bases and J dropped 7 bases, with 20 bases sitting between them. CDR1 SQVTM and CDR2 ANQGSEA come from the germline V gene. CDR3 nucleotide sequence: TGCAGCGCGGCTCTGGACCGCCGTGGTGAGCAGTACTTC. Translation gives CSAALDRRGEQYF.

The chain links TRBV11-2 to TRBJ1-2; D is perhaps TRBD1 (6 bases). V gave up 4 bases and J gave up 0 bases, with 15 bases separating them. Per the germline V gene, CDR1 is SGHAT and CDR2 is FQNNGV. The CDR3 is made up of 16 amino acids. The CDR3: CASSSPRQAPNYGYTF. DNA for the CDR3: TGTGCCAGCAGCTCTCCTCGACAGGCCCCTAACTATGGCTACACCTTC.

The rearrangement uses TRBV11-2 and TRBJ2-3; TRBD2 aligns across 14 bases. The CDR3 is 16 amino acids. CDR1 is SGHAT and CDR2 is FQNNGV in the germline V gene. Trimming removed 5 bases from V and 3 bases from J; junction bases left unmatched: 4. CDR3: CASSRLAGGGTDTQYF. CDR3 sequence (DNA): TGTGCCAGCAGCAGACTAGCGGGAGGGGGGACAGATACGCAGTATTTT.

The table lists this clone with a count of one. The CDR3 DNA follows: TGTGCCAGCAGTGACTTCACAGGAAGCTCTGGAAACACCATATATTTT. It specifies CASSDFTGSSGNTIYF. J is TRBJ1-3 and V is TRBV6-1, with D tentatively TRBD1 (5 bases). This CDR3 has 16 amino acids. Germline lookup yields CDR1 MNHNS and CDR2 SASEGT. Deletions cut 3 bases from V and 0 bases from J, with 12 bases between.

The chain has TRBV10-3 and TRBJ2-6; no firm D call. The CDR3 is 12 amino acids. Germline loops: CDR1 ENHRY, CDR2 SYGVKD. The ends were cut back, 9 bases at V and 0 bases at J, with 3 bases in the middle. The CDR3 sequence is CAINSGANVLTF. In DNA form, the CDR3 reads TGTGCCATAAACTCTGGGGCCAACGTCCTGACTTTC.

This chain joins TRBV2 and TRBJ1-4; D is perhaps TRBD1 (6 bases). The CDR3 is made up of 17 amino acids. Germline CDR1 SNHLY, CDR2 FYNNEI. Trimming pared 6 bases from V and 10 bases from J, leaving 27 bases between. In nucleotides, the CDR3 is TGTGCCAGCAGCCGGCTGAACCAGGGGCAGGGGTATGCAAAACTGTTTTTT. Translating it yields CASSRLNQGQGYAKLFF.

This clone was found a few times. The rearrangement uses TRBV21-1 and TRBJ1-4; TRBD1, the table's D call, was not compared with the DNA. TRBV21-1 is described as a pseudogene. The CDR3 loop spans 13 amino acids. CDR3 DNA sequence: TGTGCCAGCACGGGACAGGGGAGCGAAAAACTGTTTTTT. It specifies CASTGQGSEKLFF.

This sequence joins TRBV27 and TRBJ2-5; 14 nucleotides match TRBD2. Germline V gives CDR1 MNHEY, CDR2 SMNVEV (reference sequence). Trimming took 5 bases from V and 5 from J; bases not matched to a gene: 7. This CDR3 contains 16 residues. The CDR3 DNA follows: TGTGCCAGCAGTCATCCGGGACTAGCGGGGGTGGAGACCCAGTACTTC. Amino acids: CASSHPGLAGVETQYF.

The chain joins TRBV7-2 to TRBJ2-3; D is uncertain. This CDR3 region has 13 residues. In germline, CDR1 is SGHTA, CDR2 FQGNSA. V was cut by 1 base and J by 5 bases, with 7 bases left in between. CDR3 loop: CASSLGVGDTQYF. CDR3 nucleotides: TGTGCCAGCAGCTTAGGGGTTGGAGATACGCAGTATTTT.

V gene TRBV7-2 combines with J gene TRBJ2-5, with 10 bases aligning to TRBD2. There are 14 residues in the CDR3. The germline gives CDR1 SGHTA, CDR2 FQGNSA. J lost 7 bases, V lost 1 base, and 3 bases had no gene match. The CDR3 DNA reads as TGTGCCAGCAGCTTAGGGACTAGCGGTGGGACCCAGTACTTC. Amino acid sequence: CASSLGTSGGTQYF.

In DNA form, the CDR3 reads TGTGCCAGCGGACCGGCCAGGGACGGGACCTACAATGAGCAGTTCTTC. This gives the protein CASGPARDGTYNEQFF. The chain has TRBV6-6 and TRBJ2-1; D tentatively fits TRBD1 or TRBD2 (5 bases each). The CDR3 extends over 16 amino acids. Germline values: CDR1 MNHNY, CDR2 SVGAGI (reference sequence). Trimming took 8 bases from V and 2 from J, leaving 19 bases between them.

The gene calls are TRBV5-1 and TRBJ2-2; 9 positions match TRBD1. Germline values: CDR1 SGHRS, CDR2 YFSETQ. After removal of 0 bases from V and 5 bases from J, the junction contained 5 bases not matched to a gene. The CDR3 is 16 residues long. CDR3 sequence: CASSLEQGAWTGELFF. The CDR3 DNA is TGCGCCAGCAGCTTGGAACAGGGGGCGTGGACCGGGGAGCTGTTTTTT.

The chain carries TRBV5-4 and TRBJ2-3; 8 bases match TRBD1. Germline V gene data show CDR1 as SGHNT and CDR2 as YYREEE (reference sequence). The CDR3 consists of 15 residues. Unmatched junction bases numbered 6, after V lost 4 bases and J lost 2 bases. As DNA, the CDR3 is TGTGCCAGCAGCGGGGGACAGGATCACACAGATACGCAGTATTTT. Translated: CASSGGQDHTDTQYF. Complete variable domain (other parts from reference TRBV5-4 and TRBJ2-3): ETGVTQSPTHLIKTRGQQVTLRCSSQSGHNTVSWYQQALGQGPQFIFQYYREEENGRGNFPPRFSGLQFPNYSSELNVNALELDDSALYLCASSGGQDHTDTQYFGPGTRLTVL.

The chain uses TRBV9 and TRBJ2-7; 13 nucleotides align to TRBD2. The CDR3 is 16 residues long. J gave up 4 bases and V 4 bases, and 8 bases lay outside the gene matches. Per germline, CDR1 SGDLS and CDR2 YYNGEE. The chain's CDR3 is CASSLGTSGEPYEQYF. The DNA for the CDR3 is TGTGCCAGCAGCCTGGGGACTAGCGGGGAACCATACGAGCAGTACTTC.

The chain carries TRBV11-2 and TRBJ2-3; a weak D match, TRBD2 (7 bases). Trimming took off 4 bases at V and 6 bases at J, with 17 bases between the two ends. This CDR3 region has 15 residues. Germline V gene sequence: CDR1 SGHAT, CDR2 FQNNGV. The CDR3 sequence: CASSSQAGQGDTQYF. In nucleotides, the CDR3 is TGTGCCAGCAGCTCTCAAGCGGGGCAGGGGGATACGCAGTATTTT.

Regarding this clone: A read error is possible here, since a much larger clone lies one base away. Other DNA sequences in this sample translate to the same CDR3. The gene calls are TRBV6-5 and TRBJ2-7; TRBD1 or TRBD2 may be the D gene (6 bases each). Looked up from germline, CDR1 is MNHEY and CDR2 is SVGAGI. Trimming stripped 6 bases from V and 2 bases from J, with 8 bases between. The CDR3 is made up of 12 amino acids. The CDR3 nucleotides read TGTGCCAGCAGCGGGGGCCCCTACGAGCAGTACTTC. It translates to CASSGGPYEQYF.

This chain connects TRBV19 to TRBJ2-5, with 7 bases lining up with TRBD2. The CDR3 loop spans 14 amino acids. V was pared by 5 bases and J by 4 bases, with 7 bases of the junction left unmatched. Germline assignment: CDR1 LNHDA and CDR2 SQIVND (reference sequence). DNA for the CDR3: TGTGCCAGTAGTGGAAGTGGGGGGGGAGAGACCCAGTACTTC. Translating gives CASSGSGGGETQYF.

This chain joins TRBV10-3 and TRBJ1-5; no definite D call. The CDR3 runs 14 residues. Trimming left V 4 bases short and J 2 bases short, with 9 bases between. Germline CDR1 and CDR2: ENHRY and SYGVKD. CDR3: CAISAAPGNQPQHF. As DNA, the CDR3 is TGTGCCATCAGTGCGGCCCCGGGCAATCAGCCCCAGCATTTT.

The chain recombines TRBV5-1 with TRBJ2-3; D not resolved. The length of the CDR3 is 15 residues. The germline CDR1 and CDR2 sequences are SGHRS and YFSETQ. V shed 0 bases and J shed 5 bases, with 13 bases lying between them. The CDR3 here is CASSLGSTRLDTQYF. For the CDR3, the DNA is TGCGCCAGCAGCTTGGGATCTACCCGCCTAGATACGCAGTATTTT.

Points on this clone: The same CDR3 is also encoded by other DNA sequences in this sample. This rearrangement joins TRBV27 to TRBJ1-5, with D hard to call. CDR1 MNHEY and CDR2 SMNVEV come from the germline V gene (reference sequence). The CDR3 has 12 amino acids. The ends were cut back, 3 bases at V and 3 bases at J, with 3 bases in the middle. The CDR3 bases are TGTGCCAGCAGTTTCCCCAATCAGCCCCAGCATTTT. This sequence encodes CASSFPNQPQHF.

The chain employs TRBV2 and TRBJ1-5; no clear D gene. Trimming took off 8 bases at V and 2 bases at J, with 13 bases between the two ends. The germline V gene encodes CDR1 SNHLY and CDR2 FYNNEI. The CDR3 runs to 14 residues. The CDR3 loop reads CASSGARGNQPQHF. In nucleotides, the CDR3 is TGTGCCAGCTCTGGAGCGCGGGGCAATCAGCCCCAGCATTTT.

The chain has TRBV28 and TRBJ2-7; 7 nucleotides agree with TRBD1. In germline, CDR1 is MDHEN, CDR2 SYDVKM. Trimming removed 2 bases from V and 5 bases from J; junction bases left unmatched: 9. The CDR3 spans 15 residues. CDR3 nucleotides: TGTGCCAGCAGTTTACTAGACAGGGACCGGAACGAGCAGTACTTC. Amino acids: CASSLLDRDRNEQYF.